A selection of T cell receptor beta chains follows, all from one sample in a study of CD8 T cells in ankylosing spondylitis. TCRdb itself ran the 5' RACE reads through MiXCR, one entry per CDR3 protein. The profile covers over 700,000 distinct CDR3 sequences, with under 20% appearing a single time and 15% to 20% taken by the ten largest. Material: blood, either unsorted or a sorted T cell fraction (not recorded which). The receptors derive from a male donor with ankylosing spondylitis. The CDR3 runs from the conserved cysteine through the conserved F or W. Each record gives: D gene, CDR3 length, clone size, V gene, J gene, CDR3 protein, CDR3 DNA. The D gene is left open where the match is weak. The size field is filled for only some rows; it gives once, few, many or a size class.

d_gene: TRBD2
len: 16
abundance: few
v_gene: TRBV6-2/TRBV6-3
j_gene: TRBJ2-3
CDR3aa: CASSYKGGSLSDTQYF
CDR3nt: TGTGCCAGCAGTTACAAGGGCGGGAGCTTATCCGATACGCAGTATTTT

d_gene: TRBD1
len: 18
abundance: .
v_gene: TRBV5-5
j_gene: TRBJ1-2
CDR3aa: CASSLQGQARIANYGYTF
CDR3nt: TGTGCCAGCAGCTTACAAGGACAGGCCAGAATAGCTAACTATGGCTACACCTTC

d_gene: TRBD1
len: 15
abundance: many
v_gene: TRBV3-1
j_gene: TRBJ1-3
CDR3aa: CASSRAGTAGNTIYF
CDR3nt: TGTGCCAGCAGCCGGGCCGGGACAGCTGGAAACACCATATATTTT

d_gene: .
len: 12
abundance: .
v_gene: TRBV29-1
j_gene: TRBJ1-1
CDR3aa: CSVDEGNAEAFF
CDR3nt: TGCAGCGTAGACGAGGGGAACGCTGAAGCTTTCTTT

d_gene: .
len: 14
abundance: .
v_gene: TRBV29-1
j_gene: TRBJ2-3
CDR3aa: CSVQRTYSTDTQYF
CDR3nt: TGCAGCGTTCAGCGCACTTACAGCACAGATACGCAGTATTTT

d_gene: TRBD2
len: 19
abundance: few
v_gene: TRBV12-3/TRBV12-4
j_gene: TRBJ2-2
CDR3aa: CASSFRVGLAGGNTGELFF
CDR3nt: TGTGCCAGCAGTTTTAGGGTGGGTCTAGCGGGAGGGAACACCGGGGAGCTGTTTTTT

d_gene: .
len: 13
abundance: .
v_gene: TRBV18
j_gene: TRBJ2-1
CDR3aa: CASSPPSDNEQFF
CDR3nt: TGTGCCAGCTCACCACCCTCGGACAATGAGCAGTTCTTC

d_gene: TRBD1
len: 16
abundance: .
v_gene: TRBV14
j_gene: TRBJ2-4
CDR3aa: CASSQQGVGAKNIQYF
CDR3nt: TGTGCCAGCAGCCAACAGGGGGTAGGAGCCAAAAACATTCAGTACTTC

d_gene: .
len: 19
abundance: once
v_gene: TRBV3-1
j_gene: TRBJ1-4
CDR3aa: CASSQDWAGRRATNEKLFF
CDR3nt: TGTGCCAGCAGCCAAGATTGGGCCGGGCGGAGGGCAACTAATGAAAAACTGTTTTTT

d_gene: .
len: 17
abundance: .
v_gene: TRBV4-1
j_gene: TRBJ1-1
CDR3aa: CASSQEFSGRVRTEAFF
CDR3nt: TGCGCCAGCAGCCAAGAATTCAGTGGTCGAGTGCGAACTGAAGCTTTCTTT

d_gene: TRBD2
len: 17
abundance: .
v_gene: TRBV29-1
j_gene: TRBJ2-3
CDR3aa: CSVEGGTSGGPVDTQYF
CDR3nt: TGCAGCGTTGAGGGCGGGACTAGCGGGGGGCCGGTGGATACGCAGTATTTT

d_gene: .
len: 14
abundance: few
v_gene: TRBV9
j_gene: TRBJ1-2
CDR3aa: CASSGWLGGERYTF
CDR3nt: TGTGCCAGCAGCGGTTGGCTGGGAGGGGAGCGCTACACCTTC

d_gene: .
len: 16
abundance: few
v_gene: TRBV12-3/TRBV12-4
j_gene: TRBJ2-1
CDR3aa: CASSVLFEGHYNEQFF
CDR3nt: TGTGCCAGCAGTGTTCTCTTTGAGGGCCATTACAATGAGCAGTTCTTC

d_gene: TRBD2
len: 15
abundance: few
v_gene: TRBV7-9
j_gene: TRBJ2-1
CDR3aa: CASILWAGGYNEQFF
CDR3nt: TGTGCCAGCATCCTTTGGGCGGGGGGTTACAATGAGCAGTTCTTC

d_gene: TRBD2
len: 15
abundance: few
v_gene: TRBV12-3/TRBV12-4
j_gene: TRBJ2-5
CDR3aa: CASSLSLAGVGTQYF
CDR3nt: TGTGCCAGCAGTTTGAGTCTAGCGGGGGTCGGGACCCAGTACTTC

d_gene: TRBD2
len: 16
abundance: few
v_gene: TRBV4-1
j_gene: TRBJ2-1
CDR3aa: CASSQRLAGANNEQFF
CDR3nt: TGCGCCAGCAGCCAGAGACTAGCGGGAGCCAACAATGAGCAGTTCTTC

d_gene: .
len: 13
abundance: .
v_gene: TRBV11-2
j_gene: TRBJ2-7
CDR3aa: CASSWSGNYEQYF
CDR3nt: TGTGCCAGCAGCTGGTCAGGGAACTACGAGCAGTACTTC

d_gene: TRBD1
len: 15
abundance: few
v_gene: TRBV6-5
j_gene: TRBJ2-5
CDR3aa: CASSYYRDRGETQYF
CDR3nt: TGTGCCAGCAGTTACTACCGGGACAGGGGAGAGACCCAGTACTTC

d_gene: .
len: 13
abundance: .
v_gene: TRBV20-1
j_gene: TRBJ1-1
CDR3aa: CSARRGMNTEAFF
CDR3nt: TGCAGTGCTAGAAGAGGGATGAACACTGAAGCTTTCTTT

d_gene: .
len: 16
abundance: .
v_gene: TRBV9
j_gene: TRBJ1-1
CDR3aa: CASSVGPLEVNTEAFF
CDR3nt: TGTGCCAGCAGCGTAGGACCCCTGGAGGTGAACACTGAAGCTTTCTTT

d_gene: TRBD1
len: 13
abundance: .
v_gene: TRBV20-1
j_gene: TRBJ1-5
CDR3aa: CSASQGGGQPQHF
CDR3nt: TGCAGTGCTAGTCAAGGAGGGGGCCAGCCCCAGCATTTT

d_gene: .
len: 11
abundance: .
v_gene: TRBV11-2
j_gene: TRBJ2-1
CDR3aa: CASSLFASQHF
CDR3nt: TGTGCCAGCAGCTTATTCGCCAGCCAACACTTC

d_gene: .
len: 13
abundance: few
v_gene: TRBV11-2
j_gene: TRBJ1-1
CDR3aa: CASSWRGNTEAFF
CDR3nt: TGTGCCAGCAGCTGGAGGGGGAACACTGAAGCTTTCTTT

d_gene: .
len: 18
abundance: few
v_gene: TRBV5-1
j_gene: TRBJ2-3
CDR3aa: CASSAWTRGLFSTDTQYF
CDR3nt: TGCGCCAGCAGCGCGTGGACAAGGGGATTGTTCAGCACAGATACGCAGTATTTT

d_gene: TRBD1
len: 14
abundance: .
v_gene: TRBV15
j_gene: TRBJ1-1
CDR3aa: CATSDRDRAAEAFF
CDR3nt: TGTGCCACCAGCGACCGGGACAGGGCGGCTGAAGCTTTCTTT

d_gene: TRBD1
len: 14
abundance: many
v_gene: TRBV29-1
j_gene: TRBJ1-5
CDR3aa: CSVRQGGSNQPQHF
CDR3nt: TGCAGCGTTCGACAGGGGGGAAGCAATCAGCCCCAGCATTTT

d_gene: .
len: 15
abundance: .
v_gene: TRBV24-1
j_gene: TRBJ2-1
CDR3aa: CATSDTFGSYNEQFF
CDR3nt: TGTGCCACCAGTGATACGTTCGGCTCCTACAATGAGCAGTTCTTC

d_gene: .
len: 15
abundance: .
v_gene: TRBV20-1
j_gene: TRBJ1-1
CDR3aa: CSAPGAPLSGTEAFF
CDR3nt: TGCAGTGCTCCGGGGGCCCCCTTGAGTGGCACTGAAGCTTTCTTT

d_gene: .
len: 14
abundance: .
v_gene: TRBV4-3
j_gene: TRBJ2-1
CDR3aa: CASSQARTLGEQFF
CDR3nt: TGCGCCAGCAGCCAGGCCAGGACTCTTGGGGAGCAGTTCTTC

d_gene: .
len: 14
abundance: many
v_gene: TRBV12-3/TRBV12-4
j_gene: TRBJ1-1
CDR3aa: CASSLRGRNTEAFF
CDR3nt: TGTGCCAGCAGTCTCAGGGGTCGGAACACTGAAGCTTTCTTT

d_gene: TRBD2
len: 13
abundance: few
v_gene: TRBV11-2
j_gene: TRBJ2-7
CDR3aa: CASSLELADEQYF
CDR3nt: TGTGCCAGCAGCTTAGAACTAGCGGATGAGCAGTACTTC

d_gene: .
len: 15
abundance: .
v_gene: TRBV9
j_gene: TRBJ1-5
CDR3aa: CASSREGSPNQPQHF
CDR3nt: TGTGCCAGCAGCCGAGAAGGAAGCCCTAATCAGCCCCAGCATTTT